A selection of T cell receptor beta chains follows, all from one sample in a study of OX40 agonist ivuxolimab in advanced cancers. The table came from immunoSEQ multiplex PCR; TCRdb's copy has only in-frame clones and leaves some out. The sample records tens of thousands of clones, around 87% being singletons. Here the sequenced sample was CD4+ or CD8+ T cells sorted from blood, taken in a trial of the OX40 agonist ivuxolimab. These receptors were obtained from an adult with an advanced solid tumor such as melanoma, head and neck, liver or kidney cancer. Each CDR3 is given with its conserved first and last residue. A D gene is named only where the DNA matches it firmly. The listing skips clone size in some rows; elsewhere it reads once, few, many or a size class.

D gene: TRBD2
V gene: TRBV6-5
J gene: TRBJ2-7
clone size: -
CDR3 DNA: TGTGCCAGCAGTTCACTAGCGGGAGGAGAGCAGTACTTC
CDR3 protein: CASSSLAGGEQYF

D gene: TRBD2
V gene: TRBV7-9
J gene: TRBJ2-1
clone size: -
CDR3 DNA: TGTGCCAGCAGCTTAGCCCACCGACTAGCGTCCCACAATGAGCAGTTCTTC
CDR3 protein: CASSLAHRLASHNEQFF

D gene: -
V gene: TRBV28
J gene: TRBJ1-5
clone size: -
CDR3 DNA: TGTGCCAGCAGTCCTTCGGATGCCAGCAATCAGCCCCAGCATTTT
CDR3 protein: CASSPSDASNQPQHF

D gene: -
V gene: TRBV5-1
J gene: TRBJ2-6
clone size: -
CDR3 DNA: TGCGCCAGCAGCTTAAGCTCTGGGGCCAACGTCCTGACTTTC
CDR3 protein: CASSLSSGANVLTF

D gene: TRBD2
V gene: TRBV6-1
J gene: TRBJ2-7
clone size: few
CDR3 DNA: TGTGCCAGCAAGGGGACTAGCGGGACCTACGAGCAGTACTTC
CDR3 protein: CASKGTSGTYEQYF

D gene: -
V gene: TRBV6-1
J gene: TRBJ1-3
clone size: -
CDR3 DNA: TGTGCCAGCAGTGAAGTCTTGTCCGTCTCTGGAAACACCATATATTTT
CDR3 protein: CASSEVLSVSGNTIYF

D gene: TRBD1
V gene: TRBV27
J gene: TRBJ2-3
clone size: -
CDR3 DNA: TGTGCCAGCAGAGACAGGGGGCTAGCGTCAGATACGCAGTATTTT
CDR3 protein: CASRDRGLASDTQYF

D gene: TRBD2
V gene: TRBV7-2
J gene: TRBJ2-1
clone size: -
CDR3 DNA: TGTGCCAGCAGCTCGGGACTAGCGGGAGTCTATGAGCAGTTCTTC
CDR3 protein: CASSSGLAGVYEQFF

D gene: -
V gene: TRBV4-1
J gene: TRBJ2-1
clone size: -
CDR3 DNA: TGCGCCAGCAGCCAAGATCCCCTGACGCGAATCTACAATGAGCAGTTCTTC
CDR3 protein: CASSQDPLTRIYNEQFF

D gene: -
V gene: TRBV7-9
J gene: TRBJ1-2
clone size: few
CDR3 DNA: TGTGCCAGCAGCCCGGGGACTGGCTACACCTTC
CDR3 protein: CASSPGTGYTF

D gene: -
V gene: TRBV7-9
J gene: TRBJ1-2
clone size: -
CDR3 DNA: TGTGCCAGCAGCCCGCGGGAGGGCACCCCGGGTGGCTACACCTTC
CDR3 protein: CASSPREGTPGGYTF

D gene: TRBD1
V gene: TRBV7-2
J gene: TRBJ2-7
clone size: -
CDR3 DNA: TGTGCCAGCAGCTTAGCTACCCAGGGACAGGCAACCTCCTACGAGCAGTACTTC
CDR3 protein: CASSLATQGQATSYEQYF

D gene: TRBD1
V gene: TRBV6-5
J gene: TRBJ2-7
clone size: -
CDR3 DNA: TGTGCCAGCAGTTACTCGAAGGGACAGAGGTACGAGCAGTACTTC
CDR3 protein: CASSYSKGQRYEQYF

D gene: -
V gene: TRBV7-3
J gene: TRBJ2-2
clone size: -
CDR3 DNA: TGTGCCAGCAGCTTGGACGCCATCACCGGGGAGCTGTTTTTT
CDR3 protein: CASSLDAITGELFF

D gene: -
V gene: TRBV9
J gene: TRBJ2-1
clone size: -
CDR3 DNA: TGTGCCAGCAGCGTAGTTACAGTGGGGGACCAGAACAATGAGCAGTTCTTC
CDR3 protein: CASSVVTVGDQNNEQFF

D gene: -
V gene: TRBV28
J gene: TRBJ1-2
clone size: -
CDR3 DNA: TGTGCCAGCACTTTCCAGGGGCGGGAAAACTATGGCTACACCTTC
CDR3 protein: CASTFQGRENYGYTF

D gene: -
V gene: TRBV5-4
J gene: TRBJ1-2
clone size: -
CDR3 DNA: TGTGCCAGCAGAGCCGGAGGGGCCAGAACTCCCTATGGCTACACCTTC
CDR3 protein: CASRAGGARTPYGYTF

D gene: -
V gene: TRBV5-4
J gene: TRBJ1-3
clone size: -
CDR3 DNA: TGTGCCAGCAACCAACAACCGGCACGGCCAAGCTCTGGAAACACCATATATTTT
CDR3 protein: CASNQQPARPSSGNTIYF

D gene: TRBD2
V gene: TRBV5-1
J gene: TRBJ2-1
clone size: -
CDR3 DNA: TGCGCCAGCAGGGTTGTAGCGGGAGATAAAAATGAGCAGTTCTTC
CDR3 protein: CASRVVAGDKNEQFF

D gene: TRBD1
V gene: TRBV25-1
J gene: TRBJ1-1
clone size: -
CDR3 DNA: TGTGCCAGCAGTTGGACAGGGGGGACTGAAGCTTTCTTT
CDR3 protein: CASSWTGGTEAFF

D gene: TRBD2
V gene: TRBV7-8
J gene: TRBJ2-7
clone size: -
CDR3 DNA: TGTGCCAGCGCCGGGACTAGCGGCCTGGGGGAGCAGTACTTC
CDR3 protein: CASAGTSGLGEQYF

D gene: -
V gene: TRBV5-1
J gene: TRBJ1-1
clone size: -
CDR3 DNA: TGCGCCAGCAGCCCCGGACGGCAGAACACTGAAGCTTTCTTT
CDR3 protein: CASSPGRQNTEAFF

D gene: TRBD2
V gene: TRBV6-1
J gene: TRBJ2-3
clone size: -
CDR3 DNA: TGTGCAGGCGGGAGAGGAACAGATACGCAGTATTTT
CDR3 protein: CAGGRGTDTQYF

D gene: TRBD2
V gene: TRBV5-1
J gene: TRBJ2-7
clone size: -
CDR3 DNA: TGCGCCAGCAGCTTGGCGGGGGGAGGGGTTCGCTACGAGCAGTACTTC
CDR3 protein: CASSLAGGGVRYEQYF

D gene: -
V gene: TRBV27
J gene: TRBJ1-5
clone size: -
CDR3 DNA: TGTGCCAGCGTCGGGAGGGGGGTCAATCAGCCCCAGCATTTT
CDR3 protein: CASVGRGVNQPQHF

D gene: TRBD2
V gene: TRBV28
J gene: TRBJ2-3
clone size: -
CDR3 DNA: TGTGCCAGCAGTTTATGGCGACTAGCGGCGGGCACAGATACGCAGTATTTT
CDR3 protein: CASSLWRLAAGTDTQYF

D gene: TRBD1
V gene: TRBV5-1
J gene: TRBJ1-1
clone size: -
CDR3 DNA: TGCGCCAGCAGGACAGGGGCTTACACTGAAGCTTTCTTT
CDR3 protein: CASRTGAYTEAFF

D gene: -
V gene: TRBV27
J gene: TRBJ1-2
clone size: -
CDR3 DNA: TGTGCCAGCAGTTTTGACTCATACTATGGCTACACCTTC
CDR3 protein: CASSFDSYYGYTF

D gene: -
V gene: TRBV4-3
J gene: TRBJ2-3
clone size: -
CDR3 DNA: TGCGCCAGCAGCCCCCGCGGGGCGGACGGGGATACGCAGTATTTT
CDR3 protein: CASSPRGADGDTQYF

D gene: -
V gene: TRBV4-1
J gene: TRBJ2-1
clone size: -
CDR3 DNA: TGCGCCAGCAGCCAGCCGGGACTGGACGTCTACAATGAGCAGTTCTTC
CDR3 protein: CASSQPGLDVYNEQFF

D gene: -
V gene: TRBV7-2
J gene: TRBJ1-2
clone size: few
CDR3 DNA: TGTGCCAGCACGACAGGAAATTCCGATGGCTACACCTTC
CDR3 protein: CASTTGNSDGYTF

D gene: TRBD2
V gene: TRBV7-8
J gene: TRBJ2-2
clone size: -
CDR3 DNA: TGTGCCAGCAGCTTGGGAGGGCTGGACACCGGGGAGCTGTTTTTT
CDR3 protein: CASSLGGLDTGELFF

D gene: -
V gene: TRBV6-1
J gene: TRBJ2-7
clone size: -
CDR3 DNA: TGTGCCAGCAGTGAAGCTGTGGACAGCACCTACGAGCAGTACTTC
CDR3 protein: CASSEAVDSTYEQYF

D gene: TRBD1
V gene: TRBV29-1
J gene: TRBJ1-1
clone size: -
CDR3 DNA: TGCAGCGTTTTGGGACAGTGGATGAACACTGAAGCTTTCTTT
CDR3 protein: CSVLGQWMNTEAFF

D gene: -
V gene: TRBV11-2
J gene: TRBJ2-7
clone size: -
CDR3 DNA: TGTGCCAGCAGCTTAGATCTAGTGAGGGGACTCTCCTACGAGCAGTACTTC
CDR3 protein: CASSLDLVRGLSYEQYF

D gene: -
V gene: TRBV6-5
J gene: TRBJ2-5
clone size: -
CDR3 DNA: TGTGCCAGCAGTTACTCTTGGGCGGGTCGGGAGACCCAGTACTTC
CDR3 protein: CASSYSWAGRETQYF

D gene: -
V gene: TRBV28
J gene: TRBJ1-4
clone size: -
CDR3 DNA: TGTGCCAGCAGTGGTGACAGACTGTTTTTT
CDR3 protein: CASSGDRLFF

D gene: TRBD2
V gene: TRBV19
J gene: TRBJ2-7
clone size: -
CDR3 DNA: TGTGCCAGTAGTCGCCGGACTAGCGGGACCGCCTCCTACGAGCAGTACTTC
CDR3 protein: CASSRRTSGTASYEQYF

D gene: -
V gene: TRBV27
J gene: TRBJ2-5
clone size: -
CDR3 DNA: TGTGCCAGCAGTTTAACCAGGGCAACGTACCAAGAGACCCAGTACTTC
CDR3 protein: CASSLTRATYQETQYF

D gene: TRBD2
V gene: TRBV7-8
J gene: TRBJ2-3
clone size: -
CDR3 DNA: TGTGCCAGCAGCTTAGCGAATAGCGGGAGGGGAAGGACAGATACGCAGTATTTT
CDR3 protein: CASSLANSGRGRTDTQYF

D gene: -
V gene: TRBV18
J gene: TRBJ2-1
clone size: -
CDR3 DNA: TGTGCCAGCTCACCACGTTTGAAGGGTGGATCCAATGAGCAGTTCTTC
CDR3 protein: CASSPRLKGGSNEQFF

D gene: TRBD1
V gene: TRBV9
J gene: TRBJ2-5
clone size: -
CDR3 DNA: TGTGCCAGCAGCTCCTTCCCGACAGGGGGGGAGACCCAGTACTTC
CDR3 protein: CASSSFPTGGETQYF

D gene: TRBD2
V gene: TRBV4-2
J gene: TRBJ2-3
clone size: once
CDR3 DNA: TGTGCCAGCAGCCAGGGGACTAGGAAAGATACGCAGTATTTT
CDR3 protein: CASSQGTRKDTQYF

D gene: -
V gene: TRBV2
J gene: TRBJ2-7
clone size: -
CDR3 DNA: TGTGCCAGCAGTGAGGGCAACTCCTACGAGCAGTACTTC
CDR3 protein: CASSEGNSYEQYF

D gene: TRBD1
V gene: TRBV7-8
J gene: TRBJ2-2
clone size: -
CDR3 DNA: TGTGCCAGCCTGGACAGGGGGCGCCAGACCGGGGAGCTGTTTTTT
CDR3 protein: CASLDRGRQTGELFF